This T cell receptor beta chain derives from a study of T cell repertoires in cytomegalovirus infection. As for the study in general: Recently identified HLA-C-restricted CMV epitopes were among the peptides used. In public TCR beta signatures, there were indications of both CMV infection and matching HLA type.

Concerning this clonotype: Its target is not known.

Each CDR3 protein is one row after TCRdb ran MiXCR on the reads. This table has tens of thousands of distinct CDR3 sequences, under 25% appearing once. Losses at the gene ends were 6 bases for V and 4 bases for J; bases not matched to a gene: 6. CDR3 length: 16 amino acids. The germline V gene encodes CDR1 SGHTA and CDR2 FQGNSA. This chain links TRBV7-2 with TRBJ2-1; 13 nucleotides match TRBD2. This specimen was CD8+ T cells from cultured PBMCs, taken from culture after CMV antigen stimulation. This sequence was found in a human donor in good health (CMV status not recorded). Some clones in this sample may be carry-over from other donors' samples. The CDR3 spells CASSMTSGRYYNEQFF. CDR3 bases: TGTGCCAGCAGTATGACTAGCGGGAGGTATTACAATGAGCAGTTCTTC.